The present entry profiles one TCR beta chain with its context. Trimming shortened V by 4 bases and J by 7 bases, and 13 bases separated the two germline ends. CDR1 and CDR2 (germline): SGHTA, FQGNSA. CDR3 size: 13 residues. The sample belongs to a study of CD8 T cells in Susac syndrome. It was with random hexamers that roughly 0.5 to 1 ug RNA was reverse transcribed. TCRdb re-called the immunoSEQ multiplex PCR reads through MiXCR, storing one row per CDR3 protein. This sample has roughly 130,000 distinct CDR3 sequences; about 94% occur once, and the top ten carry 0.1% to 0.15%. From blood CD8+ and CD4+ T cells, the TCR beta chain was sequenced.

The source of this sequence is a human donor with multiple sclerosis. The J gene is TRBJ1-1, the V gene TRBV7-2; maybe TRBD1 (5 bases). The specimen was CD4+ T cells from PBMCs. This chain's CDR3 is CASSWLKGLEAFF. In DNA, the CDR3 is TGTGCCAGCAGCTGGTTGAAGGGGCTTGAAGCTTTCTTT. Full variable domain (rest looked up from reference TRBV7-2 and TRBJ1-1): GAGVSQSPSNKVTEKGKDVELRCDPISGHTALYWYRQSLGQGLEFLIYFQGNSAPDKSGLPSDRFSAERTGGSVSTLTIQRTQQEDSAVYLCASSWLKGLEAFFGQGTRLTVV.